Below, 7 T cell receptor beta chains from the same sample are listed, as sequenced in a study of spatial heterogeneity in lung cancer. One entry per CDR3 protein, called by TCRdb with MiXCR from the 5' RACE reads. The sample carries about 80,000 distinct CDR3 sequences, approximately 21% recorded once. The time point here: sample taken at primary tumor resection. Whole RNA, isolated from tumor, nontumor lung or frozen PBMC, was sequenced without prior sorting. The specimen was PBMCs, collected at surgery. The receptor set was obtained from a male donor with early-stage non-small cell lung cancer.

This clonotype was observed a handful of times. The chain is built from TRBV5-1 and TRBJ2-1; no clear D gene. Germline-derived CDR1 and CDR2 are SGHRS and YFSETQ. This CDR3 spans 17 amino acids. V was trimmed by 6 bases and J by 0 bases, leaving 19 bases between them. CDR3 DNA: TGCGCCAGCATGGCCGGGCCCCTTTTCCCCTCCTACAATGAGCAGTTCTTC. Its translation: CASMAGPLFPSYNEQFF. The variable domain in full, with the rest retrieved from reference TRBV5-1 and TRBJ2-1, is KAGVTQTPRYLIKTRGQQVTLSCSPISGHRSVSWYQQTPGQGLQFLFEYFSETQRNKGNFPGRFSGRQFSNSRSEMNVSTLELGDSALYLCASMAGPLFPSYNEQFFGPGTRLTVL.

The sample holds a few counts of this clonotype. The CDR3 DNA reads as TGTGCCAGCACCGGCGGGGGGCAGCCCCAGCATTTT. Protein: CASTGGGQPQHF. V is TRBV21-1 and J is TRBJ1-5. TRBV21-1 is a pseudogene segment. This CDR3 is 12 amino acids long.

The chain joins TRBV30 to TRBJ2-3; D could derive from TRBD1 or TRBD2 (5 bases each). CDR3 length: 12 amino acids. V was trimmed by 3 bases and J by 13 bases, leaving 17 bases between them. The V gene's germline CDR1 is GTSNPN and CDR2 SVGIG (reference sequence). Written as DNA, the CDR3 is TGTGCCTGGAGGGCCGGGACCGGCGGCAAGTATTTT. Translated: CAWRAGTGGKYF. Full variable domain (missing parts from reference TRBV30 and TRBJ2-3): SQTIHQWPATLVQPVGSPLSLECTVEGTSNPNLYWYRQAAGRGLQLLFYSVGIGQISSEVPQNLSASRPQDRQFILSSKKLLLSDSGFYLCAWRAGTGGKYFGPGTRLTVL.

The chain has TRBV27 and TRBJ2-7; D is perhaps TRBD1 or TRBD2 (6 bases each). V shed 4 bases and J shed 2 bases, with 15 bases lying between them. Germline lookup yields CDR1 MNHEY and CDR2 SMNVEV (reference sequence). The length of the CDR3 is 15 residues. The CDR3 region has the DNA TGTGCCAGCAGTTCCCGGAGGGGGGACCCCTACGAGCAGTACTTC. Translated: CASSSRRGDPYEQYF.

This clonotype came up a few times. The chain links TRBV5-1 to TRBJ2-6; D is uncertain. V lost 1 base, J lost 3 bases, and 8 bases lay in between. The CDR3 is 15 amino acids. Germline CDR1 and CDR2: SGHRS and YFSETQ. This chain's CDR3 is CASSLTEFGANVLTF. CDR3 bases: TGCGCCAGCAGCTTGACGGAATTTGGGGCCAACGTCCTGACTTTC. The full variable domain, completed using reference TRBV5-1 and TRBJ2-6, is KAGVTQTPRYLIKTRGQQVTLSCSPISGHRSVSWYQQTPGQGLQFLFEYFSETQRNKGNFPGRFSGRQFSNSRSEMNVSTLELGDSALYLCASSLTEFGANVLTFGAGSRLTVL.

This chain connects TRBV11-2 to TRBJ2-7; D ambiguous. This CDR3 has 11 amino acids. The germline V gene has CDR1 SGHAT and CDR2 FQNNGV. Trimming cost V 5 bases and J 7 bases, with 9 bases left between them. DNA for the CDR3: TGTGCCAGCAGCCATGGTTTAGAGCAGTACTTC. Translation gives CASSHGLEQYF. Supplemented by reference TRBV11-2 and TRBJ2-7, the full variable domain reads EAGVAQSPRYKIIEKRQSVAFWCNPISGHATLYWYQQILGQGPKLLIQFQNNGVVDDSQLPKDRFSAERLKGVDSTLKIQPAKLEDSAVYLCASSHGLEQYFGPGTRLTVT.

The J gene is TRBJ1-2, the V gene TRBV5-1; TRBD1 matches at 8 bases. The CDR3 extends over 15 amino acids. After removal of 5 bases from V and 4 bases from J, the junction contained 10 bases not matched to a gene. CDR1 is SGHRS and CDR2 is YFSETQ in the germline V gene. CDR3 amino acids: CASSFGDRTSYGYTF. The CDR3 nucleotides are TGCGCCAGCAGTTTCGGGGACAGGACCTCCTATGGCTACACCTTC.